The 23 T cell receptor beta chains given below trace back to one sample, sequenced in a study of metastatic and nonmetastatic thyroid tumors. TCRdb re-called the PCR reads through MiXCR. The repertoire holds under 15,000 clones, with roughly 28% as singletons. No treatment had been given to any patient before thyroid surgery. The sequencing sample was made of tumor tissue. Source of these receptors: a female donor with papillary thyroid cancer or a benign thyroid nodule (not recorded which). Some clones in this sample may be carry-over from other donors' samples.

The rearrangement links TRBV6-1 to TRBJ2-7; possible D gene TRBD1, 7 bases. The CDR3 totals 14 residues. Germline V gene lookup returns CDR1 MNHNS and CDR2 SASEGT. Deletions cut 5 bases from V and 2 bases from J, with 13 bases between. CDR3 in amino acids: CASSRARGAYEQYF. The CDR3 nucleotides are TGTGCCAGCAGTCGGGCCAGGGGGGCCTACGAGCAGTACTTC.

This clone has more than one count but fewer than ten. This chain links TRBV6-4 with TRBJ2-2; D might be TRBD1 or TRBD2, each matching 5 bases. Germline CDR1 MRHNA, CDR2 SNTAGT. V was trimmed by 4 bases and J by 9 bases, leaving 18 bases between them. This CDR3 spans 15 amino acids. The CDR3 protein is CASSVNGAYTWELFF. For the CDR3, the DNA is TGTGCCAGCAGTGTAAACGGGGCGTATACCTGGGAGCTGTTTTTT.

CDR3 in amino acids: CASSLTFREGAKYF. In nucleotides, the CDR3 is TGTGCCAGCAGTTTAACTTTTCGGGAGGGGGCGAAGTACTTC. The rearrangement joins TRBV28 to TRBJ2-7; D may be TRBD2 (8 bases). This CDR3 region has 14 residues. Germline CDR1 and CDR2: MDHEN and SYDVKM. Trimming removed 2 bases from V and 11 bases from J, with 19 bases in between.

The chain couples TRBV24-1 to TRBJ2-5; the D is unclear. There are 12 residues in the CDR3. From germline, CDR1 is KGHDR and CDR2 SFDVKD. The germline V and J ends were trimmed by 1 base and 5 bases, with 4 bases remaining between them. The CDR3 sequence: CATSDFGETQYF. CDR3 coding DNA: TGTGCCACCAGTGATTTTGGGGAGACCCAGTACTTC.

This clone has a handful of counts. The chain employs TRBV6-1 and TRBJ2-7, with D tentatively TRBD1 (6 bases). CDR3 length equals 13 residues. The germline V gene has CDR1 MNHNS and CDR2 SASEGT. V dropped 8 bases and J dropped 5 bases, with 16 bases sitting between them. The CDR3 bases are TGTGCCAGCGGAGAGGGGTACAGGGACGAGCAGTACTTC. It encodes CASGEGYRDEQYF.

This clone occurred many times. The gene calls are TRBV2 and TRBJ2-1, with 9 nucleotides matching TRBD2. Germline lookup yields CDR1 SNHLY and CDR2 FYNNEI. Trimming cost V 4 bases and J 6 bases; bases outside gene matches: 7. There are 15 residues in the CDR3. DNA of the CDR3: TGTGCCAGCAGTGCGGGTAGCGGGAGAGGCAATGAGCAGTTCTTC. Translating gives CASSAGSGRGNEQFF.

The genes are TRBV5-1 and TRBJ1-6; D unclear. From germline, CDR1 is SGHRS and CDR2 YFSETQ. V was shortened by 0 bases and J by 10 bases, with 8 bases between the two germline ends. The CDR3 extends over 13 amino acids. CDR3 in DNA: TGCGCCAGCAGCTTGGCTCAGGAATCACCCCTCCACTTT. Translation gives CASSLAQESPLHF.

The chain carries TRBV6-2 or TRBV6-3 and TRBJ1-5, with D possibly being TRBD1 (5 bases). The V end lost 2 bases, the J end lost 6 bases, and 11 bases lay between the germline ends. CDR3 length: 14 residues. Germline V CDR1 and CDR2: MNHEY, SVGEGT. CDR3 nucleotide sequence: TGTGCCAGCAGTTACCGGGGGTTTGGTCAGCCCCAGCATTTT. It codes for CASSYRGFGQPQHF.

A few counts support this clone. The sample carries other DNA sequences with the same CDR3. The rearrangement joins TRBV28 to TRBJ2-2; D gene unclear. Trimming removed 8 bases from V and 2 bases from J, with 9 bases in between. This CDR3 has 13 amino acids. CDR1 MDHEN and CDR2 SYDVKM come from the germline V gene. CDR3 protein: CASRDLNTGELFF. CDR3 in DNA: TGTGCCAGCCGTGACCTTAACACCGGGGAGCTGTTTTTT.

This clone was picked up many times. The chain is built from TRBV2 and TRBJ2-7, with unresolved D. The CDR3 consists of 15 residues. V was cut by 6 bases and J by 1 base, with 16 bases left in between. CDR1 is SNHLY and CDR2 is FYNNEI in the germline V gene. CDR3 nucleotide sequence: TGTGCCAGCAGGTTACCCGGTTTTGGATCCTACGAGCAGTACTTC. Its translation: CASRLPGFGSYEQYF.

By sample share, this clone is medium-sized (0.01 to 0.1%). V and J are TRBV6-2 or TRBV6-3 and TRBJ1-2, with 7 nucleotides matching TRBD1. The J segment lost 4 bases and the V segment lost 7 bases, leaving 9 bases of the junction unmatched. CDR1 is MNHEY, CDR2 SVGEGT, per germline. The CDR3 contains 14 residues. For the CDR3, the DNA is TGTGCCAGCAAGACCGGGACAGCCCTCTATGGCTACACCTTC. Protein: CASKTGTALYGYTF.

This clone was seen a handful of times. The germline gene is not matched at one end of the junction; a read error may be the cause. CDR3 protein: CASSLPGSTGAFF. The CDR3, as DNA: TGTGCCAGCAGTTTACCAGGGTCCACTGGAGCTTTCTTT. The chain joins TRBV28 to TRBJ1-1; a weak D match, TRBD1 (5 bases). The CDR3 has 13 residues. CDR1 is MDHEN, CDR2 SYDVKM, per germline.

By share of the sample, this clone is medium-sized. V is TRBV27 and J is TRBJ2-7; no definite D call. The V end lost 5 bases, the J end lost 1 base, and 12 bases lay between the germline ends. Germline CDR1 reads MNHEY; CDR2 reads SMNVEV (reference sequence). The CDR3 runs 14 residues. Written as DNA, the CDR3 is TGTGCCAGCAGTCCCGACATAGGGTCCTACGAGCAGTACTTC. This gives the protein CASSPDIGSYEQYF.

As to this clone: A read error may account for a junction end that differs from germline. V usage is TRBV7-2 and J usage is TRBJ2-7; perhaps TRBD2 as D (5 bases). Per germline, CDR1 SGHTA and CDR2 FQGNSA. This CDR3 contains 16 residues. The CDR3 DNA follows: TGTGCCAACAGCTTAGCTAGAGGGATGACGAAGTACGAGCAGTACTTC. It specifies CANSLARGMTKYEQYF.

This clone is judged medium-sized. The chain is built from TRBV6-6 and TRBJ1-1, with D hard to call. Germline CDR1 is MNHNY and CDR2 is SVGAGI (reference sequence). There are 13 residues in the CDR3. The V and J ends lost 0 bases and 11 bases respectively, with 13 bases between them. In nucleotides, the CDR3 is TGTGCCAGCAGTTACTCGGACGGACCTCAGGCTTTCTTT. This sequence encodes CASSYSDGPQAFF.

In its sample, this clone ranks as medium-sized (0.01 to 0.1%). V is TRBV19 and J is TRBJ1-5; D not resolved. The CDR3 totals 16 residues. Germline assignment: CDR1 LNHDA and CDR2 SQIVND (reference sequence). Trimming left V 4 bases short and J 2 bases short, with 15 bases between. The DNA of the CDR3 is TGTGCCAGTAGTAATGGGAATTTGAGAGGCAATCAGCCCCAGCATTTT. This translates into CASSNGNLRGNQPQHF.

This clone was found a few times. The rearrangement uses TRBV10-3 and TRBJ2-7; D not resolved. V was clipped by 8 bases and J by 10 bases, with 18 bases between them. The CDR3 is 12 residues long. CDR1 is ENHRY and CDR2 is SYGVKD in the germline V gene. CDR3 DNA sequence: TGTGCCATCGTATACACCCCTAGGGATCAGTACTTC. Its translation is CAIVYTPRDQYF.

This clone was counted only a few times. The J gene is TRBJ2-7, the V gene TRBV7-2, with D perhaps TRBD2 (6 bases). The CDR3 is made up of 15 amino acids. Germline V CDR1 and CDR2: SGHTA, FQGNSA. With 3 bases removed from V and 6 bases from J, the gap between germline ends came to 18 bases. In DNA form, the CDR3 reads TGTGCCAGCAGCTTCGCGGGGAGTTATATCGCCGAGCAGTACTTC. Translating gives CASSFAGSYIAEQYF.

This clone was recorded a few times. The germline gene is not matched at one end of the junction; a read error may be the cause. The rearrangement uses TRBV6-2 or TRBV6-3 and TRBJ2-2; perhaps TRBD1 as D (6 bases). CDR3 size: 16 residues. CDR1 and CDR2 from the germline V gene are MNHEY and SVGEGT. The chain's CDR3 is CASSYRGTRTTGELFF. CDR3 nucleotides: TGTGCCAGCAGTTACAGGGGGACACGGACCACCGGGGAACTGTTTTTT.

The sample holds many counts of this clone. V gene TRBV18 combines with J gene TRBJ2-3; 7 nucleotides agree with TRBD1. This CDR3 contains 16 residues. Trimming removed 6 bases from V and 2 bases from J; junction bases left unmatched: 11. CDR1 is KGHSH, CDR2 LQKENI, per germline. The chain's CDR3 is CASSLGEGAFTDTQYF. The DNA for the CDR3 is TGTGCCAGCTCCCTGGGTGAGGGGGCTTTCACAGATACGCAGTATTTT.

The rearrangement links TRBV7-2 to TRBJ2-2; D unresolved. The CDR3 sequence is 17 residues long. Trimming took off 2 bases at V and 2 bases at J, with 15 bases between the two ends. Germline CDR1 reads SGHTA; CDR2 reads FQGNSA. CDR3 bases: TGTGCCAGCAGCTTACGGCGCTGGGGTACTAACACCGGGGAGCTGTTTTTT. As protein: CASSLRRWGTNTGELFF. Supplemented by reference TRBV7-2 and TRBJ2-2, the full variable domain reads GAGVSQSPSNKVTEKGKDVELRCDPISGHTALYWYRQSLGQGLEFLIYFQGNSAPDKSGLPSDRFSAERTGGSVSTLTIQRTQQEDSAVYLCASSLRRWGTNTGELFFGEGSRLTVL.

By proportion, this clone is medium-sized. This sequence joins TRBV28 and TRBJ1-1; D may be TRBD1 (6 bases). Germline assignment: CDR1 MDHEN and CDR2 SYDVKM. The CDR3 is made up of 11 amino acids. Trimming stripped 8 bases from V and 11 bases from J, with 15 bases between. The CDR3, as DNA: TGTGCCAGCGAAGCGACAGGTACGGCTTTCTTT. This translates into CASEATGTAFF.

The chain employs TRBV28 and TRBJ2-7; D gene ambiguous. Germline-derived CDR1 and CDR2 are MDHEN and SYDVKM. The CDR3 has 13 residues. V was shortened by 7 bases and J by 4 bases, with 14 bases between the two germline ends. The CDR3 reads CASIPQDVYEQYF. CDR3 in DNA: TGTGCCAGCATCCCCCAGGACGTGTACGAGCAGTACTTC.